The 17 T cell receptor beta chains given below trace back to one sample, sequenced in a study of T cell repertoires in cytomegalovirus infection (dated by TCRdb to the late 2010s). The sample's treatment or condition label is to be understood as: in vitro stimulation with specific CMV peptide epitopes to enrich CMV-specific T cells. The data were produced on an Illumina HiSeq 1500. Using fastp trimming at Q25 and MiXCR clonotype assembly, TCRdb reanalyzed the public sequencing data and kept in-frame beta chains. All rows with the same CDR3 protein become a single entry with the most common DNA and genes. This sample has about 900,000 distinct CDR3 sequences in its table, and less than 40% of those were observed once. The ten largest account for over 12% of the sample. These receptors lack a known antigen. The sequencing here drew on cultured CD8+ T cells from PBMCs, taken from culture after CMV antigen stimulation. These receptors all stem from a human donor in good health (CMV status not recorded). Some clones in this sample may be carry-over from other donors' samples.

This clonotype was detected ten times or more. The rearrangement links TRBV12-3 or TRBV12-4 to TRBJ1-1; D is undetermined. V dropped 3 bases and J dropped 3 bases, with 20 bases sitting between them. CDR3 length: 17 residues. The CDR3 DNA is TGTGCCAGCAGTTTGAGTGGGTTCAGCTTTTTGGACACTGAAGCTTTCTTT. Its protein product is CASSLSGFSFLDTEAFF.

There are a few counts of this clonotype. The chain joins TRBV6-5 to TRBJ1-5; D might be TRBD1 (5 bases). The CDR3 runs to 15 residues. V was pared by 6 bases and J by 7 bases, with 19 bases between. Germline CDR1 is MNHEY and CDR2 is SVGAGI. The CDR3 loop is CASSQKGAARQPQHF. CDR3 in DNA: TGTGCCAGCAGCCAAAAAGGGGCGGCACGGCAGCCCCAGCATTTT.

This clonotype appeared a few times. V usage is TRBV23-1 and J usage is TRBJ1-6, with 7 bases that match TRBD1. TRBV23-1 qualifies as an ORF whose function is uncertain. With V trimmed by 6 bases and J by 7 bases, 18 bases remained unmatched. This CDR3 comprises 18 residues. CDR3: CASRVTGHPPPRNSPLHF. CDR3 bases: TGCGCCAGCAGAGTGACAGGGCACCCACCACCCCGGAATTCACCCCTCCACTTT.

The V call is TRBV11-2, the J call TRBJ1-1; D call uncertain. The CDR3 has 13 amino acids. CDR1 is SGHAT, CDR2 FQNNGV, per germline. The V end lost 2 bases, the J end lost 8 bases, and 12 bases lay between the germline ends. CDR3 bases: TGTGCCAGCAGCTTAAACCCGGTCAGGGAAGCTTTCTTT. Its protein is CASSLNPVREAFF.

The CDR3 nucleotides are TGTGCCAGCAGTCGGTGGGCTAGCGGGTTCTCCTCCAGGGAGCTGTTTTTT. Translating gives CASSRWASGFSSRELFF. This chain uses TRBV11-2 with TRBJ2-2; 8 bases agree with TRBD2. Germline V gene lookup returns CDR1 SGHAT and CDR2 FQNNGV. Germline trimming cut 6 bases from V and 9 bases from J; bases unmatched to any gene: 18. The CDR3 has 17 residues. Full variable domain (remainder filled in from reference TRBV11-2 and TRBJ2-2): EAGVAQSPRYKIIEKRQSVAFWCNPISGHATLYWYQQILGQGPKLLIQFQNNGVVDDSQLPKDRFSAERLKGVDSTLKIQPAKLEDSAVYLCASSRWASGFSSRELFFGEGSRLTVL.

The chain couples TRBV2 to TRBJ1-2; 7 bases are a match to TRBD1. The CDR3 totals 17 residues. The V gene end was trimmed by 7 bases and the J gene end by 7 bases; junction bases not matched to a gene: 21. Looked up from germline, CDR1 is SNHLY and CDR2 is FYNNEI. CDR3 loop: CASIQTLQAGGVFGYTF. As DNA, the CDR3 is TGTGCCAGCATTCAAACCCTTCAGGCAGGGGGAGTTTTTGGCTACACCTTC.

This clonotype was counted ten times or more. V is TRBV11-1 and J is TRBJ2-1; 9 nucleotides match TRBD2. CDR3 size: 16 residues. The germline V gene has CDR1 SGHAT and CDR2 FQDESV (reference sequence). The junction had 5 bases not matched to a gene; V was cut back by 0 bases and J by 5 bases. CDR3 nucleotides: TGTGCCAGCAGCTTAGCCGGTCTAGCGGGGCACAATGAGCAGTTCTTC. Translated, it gives CASSLAGLAGHNEQFF.

The chain has TRBV6-6 and TRBJ1-1; D unclear. CDR3 length: 13 residues. Per the germline V gene, CDR1 is MNHNY and CDR2 is SVGAGI (reference sequence). Deletions cut 4 bases from V and 3 bases from J, with 9 bases between. CDR3: CASSSWYDTEAFF. CDR3 in DNA: TGTGCCAGCAGTTCCTGGTATGACACTGAAGCTTTCTTT.

The V and J genes are TRBV12-3 or TRBV12-4 and TRBJ2-1, with D tentatively TRBD1 (5 bases). The V end was cut by 4 bases, the J end by 5 bases, with 12 bases between. This CDR3 has 14 residues. CDR3 bases: TGTGCCAGCAGTTCCTTCAGGGTAAACAATGAGCAGTTCTTC. This translates into CASSSFRVNNEQFF.

This clonotype came up many times. This chain uses TRBV7-2 with TRBJ1-5, with a possible D match to TRBD1 (5 bases). CDR1 and CDR2 from the germline V gene are SGHTA and FQGNSA. Trimming left V 2 bases short and J 3 bases short, with 11 bases between. The CDR3 totals 15 residues. The CDR3 sequence: CASSLNRGTNQPQHF. In nucleotides, the CDR3 is TGTGCCAGCAGCTTAAATAGGGGCACCAATCAGCCCCAGCATTTT.

The sample holds a few counts of this clonotype. This chain joins TRBV12-3 or TRBV12-4 and TRBJ2-1, with 8 bases matching TRBD2. Trimming removed 3 bases from V and 10 bases from J; junction bases left unmatched: 8. The CDR3 has 14 amino acids. The CDR3 DNA reads TGTGCCAGCAGTTTCGGCGGGGGGACCCCGGAGCAGTTCTTC. The encoded protein is CASSFGGGTPEQFF.

This clonotype was observed a single time. Since a much larger clone is just one base distant, this may be a read error. This sequence joins TRBV7-6 and TRBJ2-5; D may match TRBD1 or TRBD2 (5 bases each). The length of the CDR3 is 16 residues. The V gene's germline CDR1 is SGHVS and CDR2 FNYEAQ. DNA for the CDR3: TGTGTCAGCAGCTTATTTCAAGGGGACGGACAAGAGACCCAGTACTTC. Translation: CVSSLFQGDGQETQYF.

This clonotype has just a few counts. The V and J genes are TRBV6-8 and TRBJ2-5, with D tentatively TRBD2 (5 bases). V was shortened by 5 bases and J by 2 bases, with 12 bases between the two germline ends. The CDR3 covers 14 residues. CDR1 and CDR2 (germline): MNHGY, SAAAGT. The CDR3 loop is CASSHLGVQETQYF. In DNA, the CDR3 is TGTGCCAGCAGTCACCTGGGAGTTCAAGAGACCCAGTACTTC.

This clonotype was seen repeatedly, ten times or more. The V and J genes are TRBV7-6 and TRBJ2-1; 7 nucleotides match TRBD1. With 1 base clipped from V and 0 bases from J, the junction kept 6 bases outside the gene matches. Germline V CDR1 and CDR2: SGHVS, FNYEAQ. This CDR3 is built from 17 residues. For the CDR3, the DNA is TGTGCCAGCAGCTTAGTAGGGGGCCCTAGCTCCTACAATGAGCAGTTCTTC. Protein product: CASSLVGGPSSYNEQFF.

This clonotype turned up a few times. The chain couples TRBV2 to TRBJ1-1, with a possible D match to TRBD1 (6 bases). Germline V CDR1 and CDR2: SNHLY, FYNNEI. This CDR3 has 14 residues. V gave up 7 bases and J gave up 1 base, with 13 bases separating them. The DNA for the CDR3 is TGTGCCAGCACCGCAGGGGCGGCGAACACTGAAGCTTTCTTT. Protein: CASTAGAANTEAFF. Supplemented by reference TRBV2 and TRBJ1-1, the full variable domain reads EPEVTQTPSHQVTQMGQEVILRCVPISNHLYFYWYRQILGQKVEFLVSFYNNEISEKSEIFDDQFSVERPDGSNFTLKIRSTKLEDSAMYFCASTAGAANTEAFFGQGTRLTVV.

The table lists this clonotype with a few counts. In nucleotides, the CDR3 is TGTGCCAGCAGTTACTTAGAACAGGAGAGGTACAATGAGCAGTTCTTC. This sequence encodes CASSYLEQERYNEQFF. The chain links TRBV6-6 to TRBJ2-1, with a weak D call TRBD1 (5 bases). Germline loops: CDR1 MNHNY, CDR2 SVGAGI (reference sequence). V gave up 1 base and J gave up 4 bases, with 14 bases separating them. The CDR3 extends over 16 amino acids.

The J gene is TRBJ2-1, the V gene TRBV7-2; D remains unclear. V was cut by 2 bases and J by 0 bases, with 14 bases left in between. This CDR3 has 17 amino acids. From germline, CDR1 is SGHTA and CDR2 FQGNSA. CDR3 sequence reads: CASSLIGVTRSYNEQFF. CDR3 DNA: TGTGCCAGCAGCTTAATTGGGGTAACCCGCTCCTACAATGAGCAGTTCTTC. Full variable domain (remainder filled in from reference TRBV7-2 and TRBJ2-1): GAGVSQSPSNKVTEKGKDVELRCDPISGHTALYWYRQSLGQGLEFLIYFQGNSAPDKSGLPSDRFSAERTGGSVSTLTIQRTQQEDSAVYLCASSLIGVTRSYNEQFFGPGTRLTVL.